In this sample, the clone carrying this TCR beta chain turned up many times. This record belongs to a study of human T cells and chemical hapten exposure. CDR3 length: 15 residues. The germline V gene has CDR1 SQVTM and CDR2 ANQGSEA. V gave up 7 bases and J gave up 3 bases; unmatched junction bases: 4. Specified time point: patch test 1, 2 weeks after DPC sensitization. Described treatment: therapeutic diphenylcyclopropenone sensitization with weekly scalp DPC. TCRdb passed the RACE reads through MiXCR, listing each CDR3 protein once. The data show around 52,000 distinct CDR3 sequences, about a tenth seen once.

The chain uses TRBV29-1 and TRBJ2-6; 12 nucleotides agree with TRBD1. The source is a woman aged 40 to 49 with alopecia areata. Some clones in this sample may be carry-over from other donors' samples. This material consisted of whole blood, taken in connection with sensitization to the hapten diphenylcyclopropenone (DPC). The CDR3 here is CSAGTGGVGANVLTF. The CDR3 region has the DNA TGCAGCGCGGGGACAGGGGGCGTTGGGGCCAACGTCCTGACTTTC.